The rows below give T cell receptor beta chains drawn from one sample of a study of cytomegalovirus exposure and HLA in healthy donors. The assay was immunoSEQ multiplex PCR, and TCRdb's table has in-frame clones only and misses some. This sample has roughly 170,000 clones, with 80% to 85% found just once. The sample was PBMCs. The receptors stem from a woman under 30 in good health and CMV-seropositive. The CDR3 runs from the conserved cysteine through the conserved F or W. Each record gives: CDR3 length, V gene, clone size, D gene, J gene, CDR3 DNA, CDR3 protein. A D gene is named only where the DNA matches it firmly. Part of the rows lack a size; the others show once, few, many or a class for expanded clones.

len: 15
v_gene: TRBV2
abundance: NA
d_gene: TRBD1
j_gene: TRBJ2-1
CDR3nt: TGTGCCAGCAGTGACATAGACAGGGGGCACGGTGAGCAGTTCTTC
CDR3aa: CASSDIDRGHGEQFF

len: 16
v_gene: TRBV19
abundance: NA
d_gene: NA
j_gene: TRBJ2-3
CDR3nt: TGTGCCAGTAGTTCCTCCCGGGGGATCGGAACAGATACGCAGTATTTT
CDR3aa: CASSSSRGIGTDTQYF

len: 14
v_gene: TRBV11-2
abundance: NA
d_gene: TRBD1
j_gene: TRBJ1-2
CDR3nt: TGTGCCAGCAGCTTTCGGATCGACAGGGGCGGCTACACCTTC
CDR3aa: CASSFRIDRGGYTF

len: 14
v_gene: TRBV23-1
abundance: once
d_gene: NA
j_gene: TRBJ1-3
CDR3nt: TGCGCCAGCAGGCCCCGGGGTACTGGAAACACCATATATTTT
CDR3aa: CASRPRGTGNTIYF

len: 13
v_gene: TRBV19
abundance: NA
d_gene: NA
j_gene: TRBJ2-6
CDR3nt: TGTGCCAGTAGTTCGGCGGAGTTCAACGTCCTGACTTTC
CDR3aa: CASSSAEFNVLTF

len: 13
v_gene: TRBV7-2
abundance: NA
d_gene: NA
j_gene: TRBJ1-6
CDR3nt: TGTGCCAGCAGCCCCCAACAGCTTGCACCCCTCCACTTT
CDR3aa: CASSPQQLAPLHF

len: 14
v_gene: TRBV19
abundance: NA
d_gene: NA
j_gene: TRBJ1-1
CDR3nt: TGTGCCAGTAGTATTTTAGGAGTGGACACTGAAGCTTTCTTT
CDR3aa: CASSILGVDTEAFF

len: 15
v_gene: TRBV7-2
abundance: NA
d_gene: NA
j_gene: TRBJ2-3
CDR3nt: TGTGCCAGCAGCCAACGCGGGTTCTCCACAGATACGCAGTATTTT
CDR3aa: CASSQRGFSTDTQYF

len: 17
v_gene: TRBV23-1
abundance: NA
d_gene: NA
j_gene: TRBJ1-5
CDR3nt: TGCGCCAGCAGTCAATATCGGTTCGGGGGTTTGTATCAGCCCCAGCATTTT
CDR3aa: CASSQYRFGGLYQPQHF

len: 13
v_gene: TRBV19
abundance: NA
d_gene: NA
j_gene: TRBJ1-1
CDR3nt: TGTGCCAGTAGTATCCGCGGCAACACTGAAGCTTTCTTT
CDR3aa: CASSIRGNTEAFF

len: 12
v_gene: TRBV5-4
abundance: NA
d_gene: NA
j_gene: TRBJ2-7
CDR3nt: TGTGCCAGCAGCTTGACAGGGGGGGGGCTGTACTTC
CDR3aa: CASSLTGGGLYF

len: 15
v_gene: TRBV19
abundance: once
d_gene: NA
j_gene: TRBJ2-7
CDR3nt: TGTGCCAGTAGGCAGGGGACCTTCGGCTCCTACGAGCAGTACTTC
CDR3aa: CASRQGTFGSYEQYF

len: 15
v_gene: TRBV27
abundance: NA
d_gene: NA
j_gene: TRBJ1-4
CDR3nt: TGTGCCAGCAGTCGCTCCCCTACCCGAGATGAAAAACTGTTTTTT
CDR3aa: CASSRSPTRDEKLFF

len: 14
v_gene: TRBV6-5
abundance: once
d_gene: NA
j_gene: TRBJ1-1
CDR3nt: TGTGCCAGCAGTTACTCGACACCGACAGGAGAAGCTTTCTTT
CDR3aa: CASSYSTPTGEAFF

len: 12
v_gene: TRBV19
abundance: once
d_gene: NA
j_gene: TRBJ1-2
CDR3nt: TGTGCCAGTAGTATAGGGGCAGATTCACAGACCTTC
CDR3aa: CASSIGADSQTF

len: 13
v_gene: TRBV11-1
abundance: NA
d_gene: NA
j_gene: TRBJ2-2
CDR3nt: TGTGCCAGCAGCTTAGTACAGGGCGGAGAGCTGTTTTTT
CDR3aa: CASSLVQGGELFF

len: 14
v_gene: TRBV19
abundance: NA
d_gene: NA
j_gene: TRBJ1-1
CDR3nt: TGTGCCAGTAGTATCTTCGGGGAAATCGGTGAAGCTTTCTTT
CDR3aa: CASSIFGEIGEAFF

len: 13
v_gene: TRBV5-1
abundance: NA
d_gene: TRBD1
j_gene: TRBJ1-1
CDR3nt: TGCGCCAGCAGCCCAGGGGGGATGGTCGAAGCTTTCTTT
CDR3aa: CASSPGGMVEAFF

len: 16
v_gene: TRBV11-2
abundance: NA
d_gene: NA
j_gene: TRBJ2-2
CDR3nt: TGTGCCAGCAGGCACTTTGTGAAGAGGGCCGACGGGGAGCTGTTTTTT
CDR3aa: CASRHFVKRADGELFF

len: 15
v_gene: TRBV6-5
abundance: few
d_gene: TRBD1
j_gene: TRBJ1-5
CDR3nt: TGTGCCAGCAGTTACTCCGGACAGGGCAATCAGCCCCAGCATTTT
CDR3aa: CASSYSGQGNQPQHF

len: 13
v_gene: TRBV5-1
abundance: NA
d_gene: NA
j_gene: TRBJ1-2
CDR3nt: TGCGCCAGCAGCTTGGGAGGGGGAAATGGCTACACCTTC
CDR3aa: CASSLGGGNGYTF

len: 11
v_gene: TRBV2
abundance: NA
d_gene: NA
j_gene: TRBJ2-7
CDR3nt: TGTGCCACCATGACGAGGGACGAGCAGTACTTC
CDR3aa: CATMTRDEQYF

len: 17
v_gene: TRBV5-6
abundance: NA
d_gene: NA
j_gene: TRBJ2-1
CDR3nt: TGTGCCAGCAGCTTGGGGACTATCTCCAGCTCCTACAATGAGCAGTTCTTC
CDR3aa: CASSLGTISSSYNEQFF

len: 13
v_gene: TRBV6-1
abundance: NA
d_gene: TRBD1
j_gene: TRBJ2-5
CDR3nt: TGTGCCAGCAGAAGACAGGGTGAGGGGACCCAGTACTTC
CDR3aa: CASRRQGEGTQYF

len: 14
v_gene: TRBV11-2
abundance: NA
d_gene: NA
j_gene: TRBJ1-2
CDR3nt: TGTGCCAGCAGTCTCGGACGGACTGCCTATGGCTACACCTTC
CDR3aa: CASSLGRTAYGYTF

len: 16
v_gene: TRBV18
abundance: NA
d_gene: NA
j_gene: TRBJ2-2
CDR3nt: TGTGCCAGCTCGCCCTTACTAGCCCAGAACACCGGGGAGCTGTTTTTT
CDR3aa: CASSPLLAQNTGELFF

len: 13
v_gene: TRBV15
abundance: NA
d_gene: NA
j_gene: TRBJ2-7
CDR3nt: TGTGCCACCAGCAGAGATCCGTCCTACGAGCAGTACTTC
CDR3aa: CATSRDPSYEQYF